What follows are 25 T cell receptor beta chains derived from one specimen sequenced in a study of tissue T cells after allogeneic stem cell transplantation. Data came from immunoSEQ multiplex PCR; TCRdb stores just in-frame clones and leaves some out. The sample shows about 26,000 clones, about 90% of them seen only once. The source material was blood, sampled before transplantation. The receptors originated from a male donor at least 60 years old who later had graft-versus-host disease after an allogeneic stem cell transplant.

The CDR3 is CASSPPAGVRYEQYF. For the CDR3, the DNA is TGTGCCAGCAGTCCTCCCGCGGGGGTACGATACGAGCAGTACTTC. This chain uses TRBV28 with TRBJ2-7; 7 bases match TRBD2. With V trimmed by 5 bases and J by 4 bases, 11 bases remained unmatched. Germline V gives CDR1 MDHEN, CDR2 SYDVKM. The CDR3 contains 15 residues.

CDR3 in DNA: TGTGCTAGTTCTCGTAAGCGGGGAGAAGAGACCCAGTACTTC. Translated: CASSRKRGEETQYF. The V and J genes are TRBV12-5 and TRBJ2-5; 7 nucleotides line up with TRBD2. Germline CDR1 is LGHNT and CDR2 is FRNRAP. The CDR3 is 14 amino acids. The junction had 9 bases not matched to a gene; V was cut back by 8 bases and J by 3 bases.

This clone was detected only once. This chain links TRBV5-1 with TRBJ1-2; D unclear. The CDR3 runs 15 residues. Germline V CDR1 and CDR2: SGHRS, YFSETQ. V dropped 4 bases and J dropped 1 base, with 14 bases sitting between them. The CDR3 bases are TGCGCCAGCAGCCCCGCCCTAGAAGTTAACTATGGCTACACCTTC. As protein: CASSPALEVNYGYTF.

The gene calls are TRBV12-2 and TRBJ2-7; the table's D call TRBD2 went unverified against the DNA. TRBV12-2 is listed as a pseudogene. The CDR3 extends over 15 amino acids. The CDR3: CATPTRGHPPYEQYF. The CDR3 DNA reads TGTGCAACTCCGACCCGAGGGCACCCGCCCTACGAGCAGTACTTC.

CDR3 DNA: TGCGCCAGCAGCTTTGCGGGGGGGCAACGCGAGCAGTACTTC. Translating gives CASSFAGGQREQYF. The genes are TRBV5-1 and TRBJ2-7; the match to TRBD2 covers 9 bases. V dropped 2 bases and J dropped 6; count of bases not matched to a gene: 6. The CDR3 is 14 amino acids. Germline-derived CDR1 and CDR2 are SGHRS and YFSETQ.

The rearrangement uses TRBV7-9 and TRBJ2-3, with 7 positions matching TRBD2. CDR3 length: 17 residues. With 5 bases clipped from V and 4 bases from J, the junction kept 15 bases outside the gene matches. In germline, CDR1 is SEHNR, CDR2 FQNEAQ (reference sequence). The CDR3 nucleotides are TGTGCCAGCAGCCTGGGGTCGGGGGGTACTCTCCCAGATACGCAGTATTTT. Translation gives CASSLGSGGTLPDTQYF.

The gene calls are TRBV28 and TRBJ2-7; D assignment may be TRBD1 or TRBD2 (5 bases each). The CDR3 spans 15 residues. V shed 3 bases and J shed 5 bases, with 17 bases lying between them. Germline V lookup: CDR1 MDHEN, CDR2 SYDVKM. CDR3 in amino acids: CASSFNPSRGHEQYF. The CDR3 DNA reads TGTGCCAGCAGTTTCAACCCCAGCCGGGGCCACGAGCAGTACTTC.

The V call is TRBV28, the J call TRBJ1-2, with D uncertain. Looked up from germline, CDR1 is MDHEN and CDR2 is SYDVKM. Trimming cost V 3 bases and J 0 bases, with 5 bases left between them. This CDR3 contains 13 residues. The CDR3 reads CASSFATNYGYTF. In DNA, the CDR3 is TGTGCCAGCAGTTTTGCGACTAACTATGGCTACACCTTC.

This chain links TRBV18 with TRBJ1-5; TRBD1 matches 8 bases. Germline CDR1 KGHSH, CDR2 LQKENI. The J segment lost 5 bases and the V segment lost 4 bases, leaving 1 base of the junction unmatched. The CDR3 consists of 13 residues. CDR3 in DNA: TGTGCCAGCTCACAGACAGGGGATCAGCCCCAGCATTTT. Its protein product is CASSQTGDQPQHF.

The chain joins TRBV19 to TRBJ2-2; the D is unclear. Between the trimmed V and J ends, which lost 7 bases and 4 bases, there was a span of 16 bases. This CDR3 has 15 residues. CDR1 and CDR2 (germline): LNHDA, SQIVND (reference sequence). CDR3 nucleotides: TGTGCCAGTATGGCAGGAAGGTCGAGCACCGGGGAGCTGTTTTTT. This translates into CASMAGRSSTGELFF.

This CDR3 reads CASSFPERSTGELFF. CDR3 coding DNA: TGTGCCAGCAGTTTTCCGGAGCGGTCCACCGGGGAGCTGTTTTTT. This chain joins TRBV28 and TRBJ2-2, with a weak D call TRBD2 (5 bases). This CDR3 has 15 residues. V dropped 3 bases and J dropped 4 bases, with 12 bases sitting between them. CDR1 is MDHEN and CDR2 is SYDVKM in the germline V gene. Complete variable domain (other parts from reference TRBV28 and TRBJ2-2): DVKVTQSSRYLVKRTGEKVFLECVQDMDHENMFWYRQDPGLGLRLIYFSYDVKMKEKGDIPEGYSVSREKKERFSLILESASTNQTSMYLCASSFPERSTGELFFGEGSRLTVL.

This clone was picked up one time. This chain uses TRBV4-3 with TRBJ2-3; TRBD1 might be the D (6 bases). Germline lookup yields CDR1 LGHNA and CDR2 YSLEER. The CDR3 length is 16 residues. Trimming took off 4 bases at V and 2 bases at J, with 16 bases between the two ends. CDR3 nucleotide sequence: TGCGCCAGCAGCCTTAGGAAGGCAGGGGTCACAGATACGCAGTATTTT. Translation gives CASSLRKAGVTDTQYF.

The CDR3: CATSRVNSVGSPLHF. CDR3 in DNA: TGTGCCACCAGCAGAGTAAATAGCGTAGGTTCACCCCTCCACTTT. This chain connects TRBV15 to TRBJ1-6; D unresolved. The germline V gene has CDR1 LNHNV and CDR2 YYDKDF (reference sequence). V gave up 1 base and J gave up 9 bases, with 13 bases separating them. This CDR3 comprises 15 residues.

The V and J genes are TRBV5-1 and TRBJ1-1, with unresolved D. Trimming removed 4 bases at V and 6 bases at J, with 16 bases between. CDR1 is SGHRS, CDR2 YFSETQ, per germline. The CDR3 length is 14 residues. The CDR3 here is CASSLQLERAEAFF. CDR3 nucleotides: TGCGCCAGCAGCCTCCAATTAGAAAGGGCTGAAGCTTTCTTT. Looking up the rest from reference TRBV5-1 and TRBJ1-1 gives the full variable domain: KAGVTQTPRYLIKTRGQQVTLSCSPISGHRSVSWYQQTPGQGLQFLFEYFSETQRNKGNFPGRFSGRQFSNSRSEMNVSTLELGDSALYLCASSLQLERAEAFFGQGTRLTVV.

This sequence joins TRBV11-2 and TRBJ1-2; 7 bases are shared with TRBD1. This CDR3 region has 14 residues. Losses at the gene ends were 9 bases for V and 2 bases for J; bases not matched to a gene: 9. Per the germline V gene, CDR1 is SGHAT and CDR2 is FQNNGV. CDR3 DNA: TGTGCCAGTCATTACCTGGGACAGAACTATGGCTACACCTTC. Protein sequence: CASHYLGQNYGYTF.

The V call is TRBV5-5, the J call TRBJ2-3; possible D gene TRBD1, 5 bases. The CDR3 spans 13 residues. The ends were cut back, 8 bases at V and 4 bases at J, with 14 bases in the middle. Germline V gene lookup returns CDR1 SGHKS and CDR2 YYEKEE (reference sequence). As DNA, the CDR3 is TGTGCCAGTTCAGGGCCCCCCGCAGATACGCAGTATTTT. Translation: CASSGPPADTQYF.

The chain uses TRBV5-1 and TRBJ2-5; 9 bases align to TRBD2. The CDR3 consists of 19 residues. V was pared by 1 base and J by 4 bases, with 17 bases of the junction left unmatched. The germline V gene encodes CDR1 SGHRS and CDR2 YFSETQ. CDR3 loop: CASSLQARALHSGGETQYF. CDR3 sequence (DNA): TGCGCCAGCAGCTTGCAGGCTCGTGCGCTGCATAGCGGGGGAGAGACCCAGTACTTC.

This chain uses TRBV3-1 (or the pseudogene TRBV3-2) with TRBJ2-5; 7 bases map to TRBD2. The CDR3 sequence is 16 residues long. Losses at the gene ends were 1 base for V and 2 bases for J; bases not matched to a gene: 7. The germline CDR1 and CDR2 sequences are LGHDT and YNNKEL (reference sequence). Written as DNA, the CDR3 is TGTGCCAGCAGCCAAGCGGGAGCGGGGATTCAAGAGACCCAGTACTTC. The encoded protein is CASSQAGAGIQETQYF.

Here the CDR3 DNA reads TGTGCCAGCAGCTTGGTGTCGGTTTATCGCGAGCAGTACTTC. This gives the protein CASSLVSVYREQYF. V usage is TRBV5-6 and J usage is TRBJ2-7; D not certain. Between the trimmed V and J ends, which lost 0 bases and 6 bases, there was a span of 13 bases. CDR1 SGHDT and CDR2 YYEEEE come from the germline V gene. CDR3 length equals 14 residues.

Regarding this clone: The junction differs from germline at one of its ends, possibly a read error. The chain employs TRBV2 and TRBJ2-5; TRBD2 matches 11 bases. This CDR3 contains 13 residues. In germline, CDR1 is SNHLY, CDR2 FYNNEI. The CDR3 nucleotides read TGTGCCAGTCGTCTAGCGGGGGGCCCCTCATGGCACTTC. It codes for CASRLAGGPSWHF.

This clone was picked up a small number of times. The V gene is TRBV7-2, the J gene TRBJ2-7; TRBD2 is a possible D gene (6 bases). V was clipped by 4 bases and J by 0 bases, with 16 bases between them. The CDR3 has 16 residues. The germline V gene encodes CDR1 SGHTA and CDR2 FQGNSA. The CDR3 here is CASSSATVTSSYEQYF. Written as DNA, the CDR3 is TGTGCCAGCAGCTCCGCGACGGTGACTAGCTCCTACGAGCAGTACTTC.

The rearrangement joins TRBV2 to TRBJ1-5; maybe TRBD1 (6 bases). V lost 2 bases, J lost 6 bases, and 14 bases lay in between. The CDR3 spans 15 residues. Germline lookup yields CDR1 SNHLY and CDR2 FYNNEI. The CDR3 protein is CASSEFVGGAQPQHF. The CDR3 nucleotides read TGTGCCAGCAGTGAATTTGTGGGGGGCGCTCAGCCCCAGCATTTT.

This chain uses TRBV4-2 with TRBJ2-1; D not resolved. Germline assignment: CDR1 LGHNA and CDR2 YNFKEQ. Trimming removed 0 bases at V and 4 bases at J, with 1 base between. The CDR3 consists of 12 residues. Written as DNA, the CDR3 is TGTGCCAGCAGCCAAGAGTACAATGAGCAGTTCTTC. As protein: CASSQEYNEQFF.

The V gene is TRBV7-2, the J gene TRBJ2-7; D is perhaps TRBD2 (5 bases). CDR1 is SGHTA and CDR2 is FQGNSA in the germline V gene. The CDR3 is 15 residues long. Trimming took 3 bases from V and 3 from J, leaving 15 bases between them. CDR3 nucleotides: TGTGCCAGCAGCTTCACCCGGGAAAGGCACTACGAGCAGTACTTC. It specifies CASSFTRERHYEQYF.

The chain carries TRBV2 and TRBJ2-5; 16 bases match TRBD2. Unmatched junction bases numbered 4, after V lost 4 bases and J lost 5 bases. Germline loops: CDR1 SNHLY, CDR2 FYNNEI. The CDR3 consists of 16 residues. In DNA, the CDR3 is TGTGCCAGCAGTGCGGGGACTAGCGGGGGGGCCGAGACCCAGTACTTC. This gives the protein CASSAGTSGGAETQYF.